This T cell receptor (beta chain) was observed in a study of T cell repertoires in cytomegalovirus infection (dated by TCRdb to the late 2010s). About the investigation overall: Peptide stimulations targeted recently identified HLA-C-restricted CMV epitopes, whose presentation resists viral immunomodulation, together with well-studied HLA-B-restricted epitopes. The HLA type of each donor mattered for the analysis, because public TCR beta signatures pointed to carriage of CMV infection along with the matching HLA type.

Per the publication, the treatment or condition label means: in vitro stimulation with specific CMV peptide epitopes to enrich CMV-specific T cells. CDR1 and CDR2 (SGHTA, FQGTGA) derive from the germline V gene. The CDR3 runs 20 amino acids, cysteine and phenylalanine included. The CDR3 DNA has 60 bases and is translated from base 1. Trimming removed 8 bases from V and 0 bases from J, leaving 29 bases between the germline ends. There are a few counts of this clonotype. The antigen this receptor binds is unknown. Qualities for individual bases were not recorded, and no much larger clone is one base off. Broader findings and caveats from the paper: In both this cohort and an independent roughly 350-donor cohort, the cumulative frequency of public TCR beta family members distinguished carriers of CMV infection plus the relevant HLA type. In the ex vivo response, HLA-C-restricted CMV-specific TCR beta clonotypes were dominant, and in two of eight donors the single most frequent clonotype came from this HLA-C-restricted group.

TCRdb names Illumina HiSeq 1500 as the instrument used. Using fastp trimming at Q25 and MiXCR clonotype assembly, TCRdb reanalyzed the public sequencing data and kept in-frame beta chains. Every distinct CDR3 protein forms one entry, paired with its most common genes and DNA. For this sample the table gives 25,000 to 35,000 distinct CDR3 sequences, of which roughly a fifth were detected only once. The leading ten clones occupy roughly 80% of the sample. This TCR was sampled from a human donor in good health (CMV status not recorded). Some clones in this sample may be carry-over from other donors' samples. This chain is built from TRBV7-3 and TRBJ1-5; 5 matching bases give a weak D call of TRBD1. The sample was CD8+ T cells from cultured PBMCs, taken from culture after CMV antigen stimulation. Here the CDR3 is given as CASPTRVSVGGDDSNQPQHF. The nucleotides are TGTGCCAGCCCCACCAGGGTGAGCGTCGGAGGGGATGATAGCAATCAGCCCCAGCATTTT.